This TCR beta chain was profiled in a study of T cell repertoires in cytomegalovirus infection. Turning to the study itself: In public TCR beta signatures, there were indications of both CMV infection and matching HLA type.

Germline CDR1 reads SGHTA; CDR2 reads FQGNSA. There are 12 residues in the CDR3. V lost 1 base to trimming and J lost 8 bases, with 8 bases between them. This clonotype was found many times. Its antigen remains unknown. TCRdb redid the calling of the reads with MiXCR, one entry per CDR3 protein. The sample has hundreds of thousands of distinct CDR3 sequences, roughly a sixth seen once. Whole-study results and caveats: Public TCR beta family frequency separated CMV-and-HLA carriers, including in an independent cohort. Within the response measured ex vivo, HLA-C-restricted CMV-specific TCR beta clonotypes were dominant.

This sequence was found in a human donor in good health (CMV status not recorded). Some clones in this sample may be carry-over from other donors' samples. The chain has TRBV7-2 and TRBJ1-1; D is ambiguous. Sequencing was carried out using PBMCs. CDR3 in amino acids: CASSLGAAEAFF. CDR3 in DNA: TGTGCCAGCAGCTTAGGGGCAGCAGAAGCTTTCTTT.